This T cell receptor beta chain emerged from a study of technical replicates of blood from a handful of donors. Sequencing used immunoSEQ multiplex PCR; TCRdb keeps in-frame clones, though not all of them. The sample has tens of thousands of clones, roughly 96% seen once. CDR1 is MNHNS, CDR2 SASEGT, per germline. Trimming left V 4 bases short and J 1 base short, with 11 bases between. The CDR3 runs 15 residues. Sequenced material: T cells isolated from PBMCs. V gene TRBV6-1 combines with J gene TRBJ1-5; D is undetermined. This receptor was identified in a human donor in good health. This CDR3 is CASSVSEASNQPQHF. CDR3 sequence (DNA): TGTGCCAGCAGTGTCTCAGAGGCCAGCAATCAGCCCCAGCATTTT.